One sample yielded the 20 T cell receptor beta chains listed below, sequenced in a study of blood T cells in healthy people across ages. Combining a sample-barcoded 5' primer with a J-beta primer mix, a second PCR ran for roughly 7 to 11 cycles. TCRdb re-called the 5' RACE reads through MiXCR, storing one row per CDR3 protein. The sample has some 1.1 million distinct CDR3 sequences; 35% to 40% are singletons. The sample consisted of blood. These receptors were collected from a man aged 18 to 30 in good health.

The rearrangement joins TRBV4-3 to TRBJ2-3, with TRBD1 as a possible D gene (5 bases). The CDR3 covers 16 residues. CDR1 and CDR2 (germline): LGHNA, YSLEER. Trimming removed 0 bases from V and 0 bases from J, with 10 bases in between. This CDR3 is CASSQDIGASTDTQYF. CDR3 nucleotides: TGCGCCAGCAGCCAAGATATAGGGGCAAGCACAGATACGCAGTATTTT.

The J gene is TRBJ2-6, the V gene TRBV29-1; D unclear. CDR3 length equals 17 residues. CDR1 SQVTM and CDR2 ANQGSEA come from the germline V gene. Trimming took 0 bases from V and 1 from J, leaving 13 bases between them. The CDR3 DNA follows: TGCAGCGTTGAAGATAGGACGGGCTATTCTGGGGCCAACGTCCTGACTTTC. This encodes CSVEDRTGYSGANVLTF.

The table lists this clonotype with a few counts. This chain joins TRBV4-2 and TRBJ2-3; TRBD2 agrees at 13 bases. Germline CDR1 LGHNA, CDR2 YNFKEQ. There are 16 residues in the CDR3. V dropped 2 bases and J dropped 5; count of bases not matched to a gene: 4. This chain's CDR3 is CASSQTSGGAGDTQYF. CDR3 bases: TGTGCCAGCAGCCAAACTAGCGGGGGGGCGGGAGATACGCAGTATTTT.

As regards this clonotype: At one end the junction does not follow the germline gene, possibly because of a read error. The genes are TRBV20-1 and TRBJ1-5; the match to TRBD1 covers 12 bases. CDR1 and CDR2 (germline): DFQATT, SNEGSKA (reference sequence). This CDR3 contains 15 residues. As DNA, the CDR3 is TGCAGTGCTAAAGGGGACAGGGGGCGCAACCAGCCCCAGCATTTT. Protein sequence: CSAKGDRGRNQPQHF.

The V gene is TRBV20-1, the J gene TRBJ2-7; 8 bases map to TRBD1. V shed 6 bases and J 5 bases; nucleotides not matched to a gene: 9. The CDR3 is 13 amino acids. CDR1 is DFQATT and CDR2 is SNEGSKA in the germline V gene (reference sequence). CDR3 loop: CSARTGPYDEQYF. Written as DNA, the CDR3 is TGCAGTGCAAGGACAGGGCCTTACGACGAGCAGTACTTC.

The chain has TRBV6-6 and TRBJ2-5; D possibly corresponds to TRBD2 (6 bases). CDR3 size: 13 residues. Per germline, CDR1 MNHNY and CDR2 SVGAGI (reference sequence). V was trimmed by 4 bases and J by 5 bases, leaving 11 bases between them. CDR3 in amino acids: CASSSTREETQYF. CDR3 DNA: TGTGCCAGCAGTTCTACACGGGAGGAGACCCAGTACTTC.

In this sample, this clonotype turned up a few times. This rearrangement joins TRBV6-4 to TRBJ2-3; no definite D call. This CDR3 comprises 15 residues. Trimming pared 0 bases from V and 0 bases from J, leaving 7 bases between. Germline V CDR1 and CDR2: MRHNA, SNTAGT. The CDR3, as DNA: TGTGCCAGCAGTGACTCGGCAGCGAGCACAGATACGCAGTATTTT. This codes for CASSDSAASTDTQYF.

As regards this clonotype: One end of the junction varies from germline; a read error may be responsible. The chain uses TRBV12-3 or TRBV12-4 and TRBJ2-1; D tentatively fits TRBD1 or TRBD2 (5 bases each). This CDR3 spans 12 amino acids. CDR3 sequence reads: CASSLLGDERFF. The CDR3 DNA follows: TGTGCCAGCAGTTTGTTGGGGGATGAGCGGTTCTTC.

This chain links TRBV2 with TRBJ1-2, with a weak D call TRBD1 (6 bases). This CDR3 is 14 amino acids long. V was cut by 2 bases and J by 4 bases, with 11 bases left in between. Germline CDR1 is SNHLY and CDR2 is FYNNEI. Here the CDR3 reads CASSERGISYGYTF. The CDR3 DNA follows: TGTGCCAGCAGTGAAAGGGGGATCAGCTATGGCTACACCTTC. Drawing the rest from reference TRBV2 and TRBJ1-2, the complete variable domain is EPEVTQTPSHQVTQMGQEVILRCVPISNHLYFYWYRQILGQKVEFLVSFYNNEISEKSEIFDDQFSVERPDGSNFTLKIRSTKLEDSAMYFCASSERGISYGYTFGSGTRLTVV.

The CDR3 nucleotides are TGTGCCAGCAGTCACCAGGGGCTTAATGAAAAACTGTTTTTT. Residues: CASSHQGLNEKLFF. V is TRBV12-3 or TRBV12-4 and J is TRBJ1-4, with D perhaps TRBD1 (6 bases). The CDR3 is made up of 14 amino acids. Between the trimmed V and J ends, which lost 5 bases and 4 bases, there was a span of 11 bases.

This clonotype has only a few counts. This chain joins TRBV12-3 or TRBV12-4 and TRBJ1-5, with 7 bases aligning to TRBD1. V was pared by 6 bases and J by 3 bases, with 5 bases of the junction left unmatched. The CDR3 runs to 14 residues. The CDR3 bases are TGTGCCAGCAGGGCCGGGACAGACAATCAGCCCCAGCATTTT. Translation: CASRAGTDNQPQHF.

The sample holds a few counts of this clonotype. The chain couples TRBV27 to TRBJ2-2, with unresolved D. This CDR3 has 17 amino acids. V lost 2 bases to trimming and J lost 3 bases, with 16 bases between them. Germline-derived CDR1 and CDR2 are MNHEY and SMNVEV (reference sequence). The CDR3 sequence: CASSLRSRWVDTGELFF. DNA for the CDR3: TGTGCCAGCAGTTTAAGGTCTCGGTGGGTTGACACCGGGGAGCTGTTTTTT.

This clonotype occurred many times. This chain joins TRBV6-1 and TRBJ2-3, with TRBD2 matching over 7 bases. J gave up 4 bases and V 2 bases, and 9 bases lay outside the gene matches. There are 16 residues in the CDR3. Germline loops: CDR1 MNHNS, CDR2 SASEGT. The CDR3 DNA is TGTGCCAGCAGTGAACGTGGGGGGGTCTCCCCAGATACGCAGTATTTT. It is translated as CASSERGGVSPDTQYF.

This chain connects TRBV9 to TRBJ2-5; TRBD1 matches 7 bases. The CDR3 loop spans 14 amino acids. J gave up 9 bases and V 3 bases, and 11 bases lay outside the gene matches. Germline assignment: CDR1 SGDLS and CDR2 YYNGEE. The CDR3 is CASSDRDRPPPQYF. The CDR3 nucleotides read TGTGCCAGCAGCGACCGGGACAGACCCCCGCCCCAGTACTTC.

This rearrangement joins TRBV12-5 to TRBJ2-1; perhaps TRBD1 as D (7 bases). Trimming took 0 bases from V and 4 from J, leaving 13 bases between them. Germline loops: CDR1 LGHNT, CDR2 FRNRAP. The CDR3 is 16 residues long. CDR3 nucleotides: TGTGCTAGTGGTTTGGTACTGGCAGGGGGGTACAATGAGCAGTTCTTC. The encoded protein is CASGLVLAGGYNEQFF.

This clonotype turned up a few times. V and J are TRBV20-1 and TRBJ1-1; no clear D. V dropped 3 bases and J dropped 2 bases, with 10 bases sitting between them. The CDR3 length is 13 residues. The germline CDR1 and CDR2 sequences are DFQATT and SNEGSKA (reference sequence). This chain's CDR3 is CSASRNTNTEAFF. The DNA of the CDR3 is TGCAGTGCTAGCCGGAATACCAACACTGAAGCTTTCTTT.

CDR3 region: CAIRPGQENTEAFF. In nucleotides, the CDR3 is TGTGCCATCAGACCGGGACAGGAGAACACTGAAGCTTTCTTT. V and J are TRBV10-3 and TRBJ1-1; 8 positions match TRBD1. There are 14 residues in the CDR3. With 6 bases clipped from V and 1 base from J, the junction kept 4 bases outside the gene matches. Germline V CDR1 and CDR2: ENHRY, SYGVKD.

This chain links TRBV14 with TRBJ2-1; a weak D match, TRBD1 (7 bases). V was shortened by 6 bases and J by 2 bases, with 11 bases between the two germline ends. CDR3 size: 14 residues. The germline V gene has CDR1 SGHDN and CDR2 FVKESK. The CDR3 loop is CASRGGGPYNEQFF. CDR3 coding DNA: TGTGCCAGCAGAGGAGGGGGCCCCTACAATGAGCAGTTCTTC.

Here the CDR3 reads CASRLTGREENEQFF. The CDR3, as DNA: TGTGCCAGCAGATTGACAGGGAGGGAGGAGAATGAGCAGTTCTTC. The chain uses TRBV6-2 or TRBV6-3 and TRBJ2-1; either TRBD1 or TRBD2 may supply D (7 bases each). The CDR3 runs 15 residues. The V end was cut by 6 bases, the J end by 7 bases, with 19 bases between. The germline V gene has CDR1 MNHEY and CDR2 SVGEGT.

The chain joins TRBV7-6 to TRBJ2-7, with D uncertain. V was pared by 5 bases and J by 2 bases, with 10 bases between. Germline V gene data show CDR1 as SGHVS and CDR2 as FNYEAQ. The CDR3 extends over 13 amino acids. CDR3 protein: CASSLNAAYEQYF. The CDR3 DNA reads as TGTGCCAGCAGCCTTAACGCAGCCTACGAGCAGTACTTC.